The entry below describes one TCR beta chain. The data originate from a study of graft-versus-host responses after intestinal transplantation. Germline CDR1 reads SEHNR; CDR2 reads FQNEAQ (reference sequence). Trimming took 3 bases from V and 8 from J, leaving 11 bases between them. The CDR3 runs 13 residues. Generated by immunoSEQ multiplex PCR, the TCRdb table keeps only in-frame clones and is missing some. The sample lists 15,000 to 19,000 clones; 74% were seen once. Researchers processed graft tissue to release intraepithelial and lamina propria lymphocytes. The chain carries TRBV7-9 and TRBJ2-1; D unresolved. This clonotype was sampled from a human patient who received an intestinal transplant, so some T cells may come from the graft donor. Sequencing was performed on ileum tissue, taken 14 days after transplant. The CDR3 DNA reads as TGTGCCAGCAGCTTCGAGAGTCGGGATGAGCAGTTCTTC. It is translated as CASSFESRDEQFF.